This is a list of T cell receptor beta chains from one sample in a study of blood T cells in healthy people across ages. TCRdb called the 5' RACE reads again in MiXCR, with one record for every CDR3 protein. The data show 800,000 to 950,000 distinct CDR3 sequences, 25% to 35% seen once. The same sample was also used in a study of T cells of mothers and their children.

Sequenced input: blood. The receptors come from a woman aged 40-49 years in good health. Each CDR3 is given with its conserved first and last residue. D genes are given only for firm matches. Part of the rows lack a size; the others show once, few, many or a class for expanded clones.

V,J,D,size,DNA,CDR3
TRBV12-3/TRBV12-4,TRBJ2-7,.,many,TGTGCCAGCAGTTTGGACAGTTACAATGAGCAGTACTTC,CASSLDSYNEQYF
TRBV7-9,TRBJ1-2,.,many,TGTGCCAGCAGATCGGACCTCCACGGCTACACCTTC,CASRSDLHGYTF
TRBV11-2,TRBJ2-3,TRBD2,once,TGTGCCAACGGACTAGCGGCCCGCCCAGATACGCAGTATTTT,CANGLAARPDTQYF
TRBV7-2,TRBJ2-5,.,.,TGTGCCAGCAGCTTCGACAGCGGAGAGACCCAGTACTTC,CASSFDSGETQYF
TRBV20-1,TRBJ2-1,TRBD1,.,TGCAGTGCTAGCCTCCAGGGGGCTGCAGATGAGCAGTTCTTC,CSASLQGAADEQFF
TRBV2,TRBJ2-7,.,.,TGTGCCAGCAGTGACACATCAGAGTCCTACGAGCAGTACTTC,CASSDTSESYEQYF
TRBV20-1,TRBJ2-4,.,.,TGCAGTGCCTGGGGAAATCTAGCCAAAAACATTCAGTACTTC,CSAWGNLAKNIQYF
TRBV6-5,TRBJ1-5,.,.,TGTGCCAGCAGCCCCCGCTTCAATCAGCCCCAGCATTTT,CASSPRFNQPQHF
TRBV14,TRBJ2-2,.,.,TGTGCCAGCAGCCAAGGGCGGTCGGGGACCGGGGAGCTGTTTTTT,CASSQGRSGTGELFF
TRBV28,TRBJ1-2,.,.,TGTGCCACTCCCGGGACTGAAGCTAACTATGGCTACACCTTC,CATPGTEANYGYTF
TRBV21-1,TRBJ2-7,.,.,TGTGCCAGCAGCAAAAGAGAAGGCGGGACCGCTAGGAGCTCCTACGAGCAGTACTTC,CASSKREGGTARSSYEQYF
TRBV19,TRBJ1-5,TRBD1,.,TGTGCCAGCGGACAGGGTGTTTTAGTTCAGCCCCAGCATTTT,CASGQGVLVQPQHF
TRBV10-3,TRBJ1-4,TRBD1,many,TGTGCCATCAGGGACAGGGGTAATGAAAAACTGTTTTTT,CAIRDRGNEKLFF
TRBV6-5,TRBJ1-1,.,.,TGTGCCAGCAGTTGGGGCAGCATGAACACTGAAGCTTTCTTT,CASSWGSMNTEAFF
TRBV7-6,TRBJ1-2,.,few,TGTGCCAGCAGCCCGCAGACAGTCACTAACTATGGCTACACCTTC,CASSPQTVTNYGYTF
TRBV7-9,TRBJ2-7,TRBD2,many,TGTGCCAGCAGCGGAGCCGGGGGGACGCGGTACGAGCAGTACTTC,CASSGAGGTRYEQYF
TRBV6-2/TRBV6-3,TRBJ2-1,TRBD1,many,TGTGCCAGCAGTTTCAGTTTGGACAGGGTGGTCTACAATGAGCAGTTCTTC,CASSFSLDRVVYNEQFF
TRBV2,TRBJ2-5,.,few,TGTGCCAGCAGGCCCGGCGGCGGGACCTCGCAAGAGACCCAGTACTTC,CASRPGGGTSQETQYF